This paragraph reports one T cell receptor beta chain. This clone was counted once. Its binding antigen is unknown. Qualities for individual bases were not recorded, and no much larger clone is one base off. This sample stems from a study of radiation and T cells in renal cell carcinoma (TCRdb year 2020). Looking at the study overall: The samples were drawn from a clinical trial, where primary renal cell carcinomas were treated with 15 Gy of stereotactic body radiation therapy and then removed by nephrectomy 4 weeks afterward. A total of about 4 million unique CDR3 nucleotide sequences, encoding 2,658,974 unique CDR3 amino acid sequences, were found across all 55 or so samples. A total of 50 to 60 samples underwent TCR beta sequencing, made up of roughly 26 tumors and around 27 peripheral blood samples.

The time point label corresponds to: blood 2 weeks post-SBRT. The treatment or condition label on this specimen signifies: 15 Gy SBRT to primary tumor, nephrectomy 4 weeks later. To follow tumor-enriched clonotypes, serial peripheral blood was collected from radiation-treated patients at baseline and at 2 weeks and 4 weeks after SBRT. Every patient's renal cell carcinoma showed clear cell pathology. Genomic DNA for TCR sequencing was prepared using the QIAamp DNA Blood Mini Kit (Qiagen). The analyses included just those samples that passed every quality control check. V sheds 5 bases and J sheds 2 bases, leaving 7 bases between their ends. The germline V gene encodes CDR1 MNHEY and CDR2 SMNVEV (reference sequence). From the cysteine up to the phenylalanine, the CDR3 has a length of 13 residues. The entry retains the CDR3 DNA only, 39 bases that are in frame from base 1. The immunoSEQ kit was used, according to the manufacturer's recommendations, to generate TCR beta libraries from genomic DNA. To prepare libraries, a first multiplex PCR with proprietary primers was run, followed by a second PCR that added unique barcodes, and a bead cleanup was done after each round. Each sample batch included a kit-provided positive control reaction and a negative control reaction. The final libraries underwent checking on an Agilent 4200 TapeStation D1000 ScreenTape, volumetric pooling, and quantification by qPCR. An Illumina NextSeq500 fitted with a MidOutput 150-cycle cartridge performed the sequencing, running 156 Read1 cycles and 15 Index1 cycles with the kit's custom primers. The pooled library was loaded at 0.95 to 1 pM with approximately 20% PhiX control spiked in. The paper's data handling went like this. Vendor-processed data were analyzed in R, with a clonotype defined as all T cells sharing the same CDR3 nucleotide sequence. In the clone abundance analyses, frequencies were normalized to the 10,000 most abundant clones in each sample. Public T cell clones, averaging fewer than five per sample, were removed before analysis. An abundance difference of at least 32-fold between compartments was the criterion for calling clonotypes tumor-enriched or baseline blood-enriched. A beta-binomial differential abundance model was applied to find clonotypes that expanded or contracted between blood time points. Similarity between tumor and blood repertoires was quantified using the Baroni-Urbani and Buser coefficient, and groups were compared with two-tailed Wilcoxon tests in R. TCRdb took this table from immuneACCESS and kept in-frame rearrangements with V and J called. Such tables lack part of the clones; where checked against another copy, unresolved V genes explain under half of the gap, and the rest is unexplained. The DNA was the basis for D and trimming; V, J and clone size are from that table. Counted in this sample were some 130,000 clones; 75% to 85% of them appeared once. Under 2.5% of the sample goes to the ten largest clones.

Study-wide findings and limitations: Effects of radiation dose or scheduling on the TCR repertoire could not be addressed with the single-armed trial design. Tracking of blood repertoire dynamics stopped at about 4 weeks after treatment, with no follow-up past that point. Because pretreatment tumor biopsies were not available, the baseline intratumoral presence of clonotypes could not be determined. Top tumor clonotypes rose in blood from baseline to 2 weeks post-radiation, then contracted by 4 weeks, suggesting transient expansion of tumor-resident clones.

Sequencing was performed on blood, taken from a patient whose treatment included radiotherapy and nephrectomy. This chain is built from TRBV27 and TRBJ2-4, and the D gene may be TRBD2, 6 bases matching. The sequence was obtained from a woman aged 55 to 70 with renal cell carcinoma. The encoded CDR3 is CASSGGTKNIQYF. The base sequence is TGTGCCAGCAGTGGGGGGACCAAAAACATTCAGTACTTC.